These T cell receptor beta chains were read from a single sample in a study of blood T cell repertoires in COVID-19. Only in-frame clones appear in the TCRdb table, and some are missing; sequencing was by immunoSEQ multiplex PCR. The repertoire holds roughly 230,000 clones, around 87% seen once, with roughly 2% in the top ten. Sequenced input: peripheral blood. These receptors were obtained from a woman aged 55-69 years with COVID-19, enrolled during active disease. The CDR3 runs from the conserved cysteine through the conserved F or W. D genes are given only for firm matches. Expanded clones get a size class; other rows say once, few or many, or leave the size out.

NA	NA	TRBJ1-1	TRBV6-5	CASSQWQGNTEAFF	TGTGCCAGCAGCCAGTGGCAGGGGAACACTGAAGCTTTCTTT
NA	NA	TRBJ1-3	TRBV6-5	CASHRSSGNTIYF	TGTGCCAGCCATCGGAGCTCTGGAAACACCATATATTTT
TRBD2	NA	TRBJ2-1	TRBV5-6	CASSREAQDNEQFF	TGTGCCAGCAGCCGGGAGGCACAGGACAATGAGCAGTTCTTC
NA	few	TRBJ1-5	TRBV19	CASSMAPNQPQHF	TGTGCCAGTAGTATGGCACCCAATCAGCCCCAGCATTTT
TRBD1	NA	TRBJ1-6	TRBV14	CASSQGGQRTTYSPLHF	TGTGCCAGCAGCCAAGGGGGACAGCGCACGACGTATTCACCCCTCCACTTT
NA	NA	TRBJ2-2	TRBV19	CASSNNRDTGELFF	TGTGCCAGTAGTAACAACAGAGACACCGGGGAGCTGTTTTTT
NA	NA	TRBJ1-1	TRBV19	CASSIAGANTEAFF	TGTGCCAGTAGTATAGCTGGAGCTAACACTGAAGCTTTCTTT
TRBD2	NA	TRBJ2-5	TRBV29-1	CSASGLAGDAGTQYF	TGCAGCGCCTCGGGACTAGCGGGGGACGCGGGGACCCAGTACTTC
NA	NA	TRBJ2-1	TRBV5-1	CASSPAASYNEQFF	TGCGCCAGCAGCCCGGCGGCCTCCTACAATGAGCAGTTCTTC
NA	NA	TRBJ2-7	TRBV6-5	CASAPLGGSSEQYF	TGTGCCAGCGCACCGTTGGGAGGTTCGAGCGAGCAGTACTTC
NA	NA	TRBJ1-2	TRBV10-3	CAISDKNYGYTF	TGTGCCATCAGTGACAAAAACTATGGCTACACCTTC
NA	NA	TRBJ2-1	TRBV11-2	CASTGNVGSYNEQFF	TGTGCCAGCACCGGGAATGTGGGTTCCTACAATGAGCAGTTCTTC
NA	once	TRBJ1-2	TRBV2	CAGELGYGYTF	TGTGCCGGGGAGCTTGGTTATGGCTACACCTTC
NA	NA	TRBJ1-3	TRBV9	CASGRGGNTIYF	TGTGCCAGCGGTCGGGGTGGAAACACCATATATTTT
TRBD1	NA	TRBJ1-5	TRBV10-2	CASSDIRGQPQHF	TGCGCCAGCAGTGATATCAGGGGGCAGCCCCAGCATTTT
NA	NA	TRBJ1-4	TRBV6-6	CASSYPGGTNEKLFF	TGTGCCAGCAGTTATCCGGGGGGCACTAATGAAAAACTGTTTTTT
NA	NA	TRBJ1-5	TRBV7-2	CASSYTGNGNQPQHF	TGTGCCAGCAGCTACACAGGGAACGGAAATCAGCCCCAGCATTTT
NA	NA	TRBJ1-2	TRBV23-1	CASSQSTSVVYGYTF	TGCGCCAGCAGTCAATCGACATCTGTGGTCTATGGCTACACCTTC
NA	NA	TRBJ1-4	TRBV4-3	CASSRRSRPTNEKLFF	TGCGCCAGCAGCCGCCGCAGTCGTCCAACTAATGAAAAACTGTTTTTT
NA	NA	TRBJ1-4	TRBV4-3	CASSQPQGTNEKLFF	TGCGCCAGCAGCCAACCTCAGGGGACTAATGAAAAACTGTTTTTT
TRBD2	NA	TRBJ2-5	TRBV9	CASSVVSGGAGETQYF	TGTGCCAGCAGCGTAGTTAGCGGGGGGGCCGGAGAGACCCAGTACTTC
TRBD1	NA	TRBJ2-2	TRBV3-1/TRBV3-2	CASSQEYRGTGATGELFF	TGTGCCAGCAGCCAAGAGTATCGAGGGACAGGGGCCACCGGGGAGCTGTTTTTT
NA	NA	TRBJ2-3	TRBV5-1	CASSPVHRGGATDTQYF	TGCGCCAGCAGCCCCGTTCACAGGGGGGGGGCCACAGATACGCAGTATTTT
TRBD1	NA	TRBJ1-3	TRBV4-1	CASSPTHAGGFGNTIYF	TGCGCCAGCAGCCCAACCCACGCAGGGGGCTTTGGAAACACCATATATTTT
TRBD1	NA	TRBJ2-7	TRBV27	CASSLGTGGTYEQYF	TGTGCCAGCAGTTTAGGGACAGGGGGAACCTACGAGCAGTACTTC
NA	NA	TRBJ1-1	TRBV3-1/TRBV3-2	CASSQGVPNTEAFF	TGTGCCAGCAGCCAGGGAGTACCGAACACTGAAGCTTTCTTT
NA	once	TRBJ1-1	TRBV7-9	CASSLGTGRGEAFF	TGTGCCAGCAGCTTAGGGACTGGTCGGGGTGAAGCTTTCTTT
NA	NA	TRBJ1-5	TRBV27	CASSSGQRGNQPQHF	TGTGCCAGCAGTTCGGGTCAGAGAGGTAATCAGCCCCAGCATTTT
TRBD2	NA	TRBJ2-1	TRBV6-4	CASRKAGDPNNEQFF	TGTGCCAGCAGGAAAGCGGGGGACCCAAACAATGAGCAGTTCTTC
NA	once	TRBJ2-2	TRBV7-2	CASSLFRVTSGELFF	TGTGCCAGCAGCTTATTCAGGGTCACCAGCGGGGAGCTGTTTTTT
TRBD1	NA	TRBJ1-5	TRBV19	CASSTTGGGVGNQPQHF	TGTGCCAGTAGTACAACAGGGGGCGGGGTCGGCAATCAGCCCCAGCATTTT
NA	NA	TRBJ1-2	TRBV2	CASRDFPNYGYTF	TGTGCCAGCCGGGATTTCCCTAACTATGGCTACACCTTC
TRBD1	NA	TRBJ2-2	TRBV2	CASLKDRGYGGELFF	TGTGCCAGCCTTAAGGACAGGGGATACGGAGGGGAGCTGTTTTTT
NA	NA	TRBJ1-1	TRBV3-1/TRBV3-2	CASSQDDHSQAFF	TGTGCCAGCAGCCAAGATGATCACAGCCAAGCTTTCTTT
TRBD1	NA	TRBJ1-2	TRBV24-1	CATSDLHRGLQPNYGYTF	TGTGCCACCAGTGATTTGCATAGGGGGCTTCAACCTAACTATGGCTACACCTTC
TRBD2	NA	TRBJ2-1	TRBV6-2/TRBV6-3	CASSYSGLAGNNEQFF	TGTGCCAGCAGTTACTCAGGCCTAGCGGGCAACAATGAGCAGTTCTTC
TRBD1	NA	TRBJ1-6	TRBV7-2	CASSPPTGRRYSPLHF	TGTGCCAGCAGCCCTCCGACAGGGAGGCGATATTCACCCCTCCACTTT
NA	NA	TRBJ1-1	TRBV11-2	CASSLVSSNTEAFF	TGTGCCAGCAGCTTAGTTTCATCGAACACTGAAGCTTTCTTT
TRBD1	NA	TRBJ1-5	TRBV19	CASSIGQGGNQPQHF	TGTGCCAGTAGTATAGGACAGGGGGGCAATCAGCCCCAGCATTTT
TRBD2	NA	TRBJ2-7	TRBV4-3	CASSRQRGGSGGSNPYEQYF	TGCGCCAGCAGCCGACAAAGAGGAGGTAGCGGGGGATCCAACCCCTACGAGCAGTACTTC
NA	NA	TRBJ1-4	TRBV9	CASSVDEEINEKLFF	TGTGCCAGCAGCGTAGACGAGGAGATTAATGAAAAACTGTTTTTT
TRBD1	NA	TRBJ2-3	TRBV11-2	CASSHGTGWGLYTDTQYF	TGTGCCAGCAGCCACGGGACAGGGTGGGGATTGTACACAGATACGCAGTATTTT
NA	once	TRBJ1-2	TRBV4-1	CASSQALQGGYGYTF	TGCGCCAGCAGCCAAGCTTTACAGGGCGGCTATGGCTACACCTTC
NA	few	TRBJ1-2	TRBV7-3	CASSRYTAEGYTF	TGTGCCAGCAGCCGGTACACAGCGGAAGGCTACACCTTC
NA	once	TRBJ2-7	TRBV6-2/TRBV6-3	CASSRHRGREQYF	TGTGCCAGCAGTCGACATCGGGGGAGGGAGCAGTACTTC
TRBD1	NA	TRBJ2-2	TRBV7-3	CASSRDRDSAGELFF	TGTGCCAGCAGCCGAGACCGGGACAGTGCCGGGGAGCTGTTTTTT
NA	few	TRBJ2-7	TRBV7-9	CASSPSRLDIVSYEQYF	TGTGCCAGCAGCCCCTCCCGCCTCGACATAGTCTCCTACGAGCAGTACTTC
NA	once	TRBJ1-1	TRBV5-1	CASSPTGTEAFF	TGCGCCAGCAGCCCGACCGGGACTGAAGCTTTCTTT
NA	NA	TRBJ1-6	TRBV28	CATMGGPRYSPLHF	TGTGCCACCATGGGAGGCCCACGGTATTCACCCCTCCACTTT
NA	NA	TRBJ2-7	TRBV6-5	CASSYSKGGSSYEQYF	TGTGCCAGCAGTTACTCCAAAGGAGGTAGCTCCTACGAGCAGTACTTC
NA	NA	TRBJ1-5	TRBV19	CASNQAGFNQPQHF	TGTGCCAGTAATCAGGCGGGATTTAATCAGCCCCAGCATTTT
NA	NA	TRBJ1-3	TRBV6-1	CASSEEQFSGNTIYF	TGTGCCAGCAGTGAAGAACAGTTCTCTGGAAACACCATATATTTT
TRBD1	NA	TRBJ2-7	TRBV7-2	CASSLGQSYSYEQYF	TGTGCCAGCAGCTTGGGACAGTCTTACTCCTACGAGCAGTACTTC
NA	NA	TRBJ2-1	TRBV6-2/TRBV6-3	CASSDPRGYEEKFF	TGTGCCAGCAGTGACCCCAGGGGCTATGAGGAAAAGTTCTTC
NA	NA	TRBJ1-5	TRBV7-9	CASSFQNSNQPQHF	TGTGCCAGCAGCTTCCAAAATAGCAATCAGCCCCAGCATTTT
NA	NA	TRBJ1-2	TRBV9	CASSPDRAHYGYTF	TGTGCCAGCAGCCCGGACAGAGCCCACTATGGCTACACCTTC
NA	NA	TRBJ1-2	TRBV19	CASSSIGQSYGYTF	TGTGCCAGTAGCTCAATCGGACAGTCCTATGGCTACACCTTC
TRBD1	NA	TRBJ1-6	TRBV27	CASSFRAQGMDSPLHF	TGTGCCAGCAGTTTCCGAGCACAGGGGATGGATTCACCCCTCCACTTT
NA	NA	TRBJ1-2	TRBV4-1	CASSQLSRDGYTF	TGCGCCAGCAGCCAACTTTCCCGAGATGGCTACACCTTC